Given below is one T cell receptor beta chain in context. These data originate in a study of blood T cell repertoires in COVID-19. The data were produced by immunoSEQ multiplex PCR, yet TCRdb's version contains in-frame clones alone and is incomplete. The sample has approximately 93,000 clones; approximately 80% are singletons. CDR1 SGHNT and CDR2 YYREEE come from the germline V gene (reference sequence). J gave up 0 bases and V 4 bases, and 8 bases lay outside the gene matches. The CDR3 is 16 residues long. The source is a woman at least 80 years old with acute or convalescent COVID-19. Material: peripheral blood. The genes are TRBV5-4 and TRBJ2-3; TRBD1 matches at 7 bases. The chain's CDR3 is CASSPPDRVSTDTQYF. CDR3 DNA: TGTGCCAGCAGCCCACCTGACAGGGTTAGCACAGATACGCAGTATTTT.